This T cell receptor (beta chain) appears in the sequencing data of a study of T cells in women clearing cervical HPV infection. Of note for this clone: Read sequence stops 3 residues before the CDR3 end, and the germline J gene provides the missing end.

CDR1 and CDR2 (germline): SNHLY, FYNNEI. The V and J ends lost 4 bases and 4 bases respectively, with 14 bases between them. The CDR3 loop spans 16 amino acids. MY09/MY11 PCR detected cervical HPV DNA; dot-blot assigned genotypes. The protocol was immunoSEQ multiplex PCR, while the TCRdb copy is restricted to in-frame clones and leaves out a portion. This repertoire includes 19,000 or so clones. What was sequenced was blood buffy coat. The TCR sequence derives from a woman between 18 and 70 years old with a cervical HPV16 infection that either progressed to CIN3+ or cleared (not recorded which). The chain couples TRBV2 to TRBJ2-6, with D tentatively TRBD1 (5 bases). The sequenced CDR3 bases are TGTGCCAGCAGTGCCCAGGGCCCCCTGGGGGCCAACGTC. Translating it yields CASSAQGPLGANV. The whole CDR3 protein is CASSAQGPLGANVLTF. The complete variable domain, with remaining parts taken from reference TRBV2 and TRBJ2-6, reads EPEVTQTPSHQVTQMGQEVILRCVPISNHLYFYWYRQILGQKVEFLVSFYNNEISEKSEIFDDQFSVERPDGSNFTLKIRSTKLEDSAMYFCASSAQGPLGANVLTFGAGSRLTVL.